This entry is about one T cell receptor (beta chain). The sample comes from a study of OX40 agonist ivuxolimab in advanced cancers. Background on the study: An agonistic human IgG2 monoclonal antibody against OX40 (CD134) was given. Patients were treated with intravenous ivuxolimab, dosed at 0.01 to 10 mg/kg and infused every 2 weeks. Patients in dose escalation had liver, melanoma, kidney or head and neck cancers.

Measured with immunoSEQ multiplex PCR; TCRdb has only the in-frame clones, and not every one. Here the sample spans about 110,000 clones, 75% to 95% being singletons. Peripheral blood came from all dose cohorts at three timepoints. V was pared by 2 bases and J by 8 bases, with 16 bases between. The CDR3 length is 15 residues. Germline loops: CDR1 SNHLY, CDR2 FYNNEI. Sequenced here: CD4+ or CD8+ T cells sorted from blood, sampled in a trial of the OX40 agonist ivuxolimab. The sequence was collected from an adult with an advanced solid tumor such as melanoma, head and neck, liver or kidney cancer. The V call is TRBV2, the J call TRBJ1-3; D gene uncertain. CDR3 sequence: CASSELEGKVDTIYF. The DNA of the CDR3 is TGTGCCAGCAGTGAACTGGAGGGAAAGGTAGACACCATATATTTT.